The rows below give T cell receptor beta chains drawn from one sample of a study of breast tumors, draining lymph nodes, adjacent tissues. In TCRdb, the multiplex PCR reads were re-called with MiXCR into one record per CDR3 protein. The sample records some 65,000 distinct CDR3 sequences, roughly two fifths being singletons. The sequenced sample was breast tumor tissue. The receptors here all came from a female donor with breast cancer. Some clones in this sample may be carry-over from other donors' samples. CDR3s include the opening cysteine and the closing phenylalanine or tryptophan. The D gene is left open where the match is weak. Not every row has a clone size; where given, it reads once, few, many or a size class.

>once|.|TRBJ2-3|TRBV5-6|15
CASSLGVLWRDTQYF
TGTGCCAGCAGCTTAGGTGTATTGTGGAGAGATACGCAGTATTTT
>.|.|TRBJ2-7|TRBV6-2/TRBV6-3|15
CASSHPGSGSYEQYF
TGTGCCAGCAGTCATCCGGGAAGCGGGTCCTACGAGCAGTACTTC
>.|TRBD1|TRBJ2-2|TRBV12-3/TRBV12-4|15
CASRKGGTGSAELFF
TGTGCCAGCAGAAAGGGAGGGACAGGGTCGGCGGAGCTGTTTTTT
>many|.|TRBJ1-2|TRBV6-1|16
CASSEEWSSLPYGYTF
TGTGCCAGCAGTGAAGAGTGGAGTTCTTTACCCTATGGCTACACCTTC
>.|.|TRBJ1-3|TRBV11-2|16
CASTTAGRATGNTIYF
TGTGCCAGCACCACGGCGGGACGGGCCACGGGAAACACCATATATTTT
>many|TRBD2|TRBJ2-7|TRBV5-6|16
CASSPVRNSGREEQYF
TGTGCCAGCAGCCCGGTGCGGAATAGCGGGAGGGAAGAGCAGTACTTC
>many|.|TRBJ1-4|TRBV7-8|14
CASSHGGTDEKLFF
TGTGCCAGCAGCCATGGGGGTACGGATGAAAAACTGTTTTTT
>many|.|TRBJ2-7|TRBV6-5|17
CASSSSNGRTRRYEQYF
TGTGCCAGCAGTTCCTCGAATGGGCGGACGCGACGGTACGAGCAGTACTTC
>.|TRBD1|TRBJ1-2|TRBV9|16
CASSATRDRGLYGYTF
TGTGCCAGCAGCGCTACCCGGGACAGGGGGCTCTATGGCTACACCTTC
>many|TRBD2|TRBJ2-7|TRBV7-9|14
CATLSGGAGDEQYF
TGTGCCACCCTAAGCGGGGGGGCCGGGGACGAGCAGTACTTC
>once|TRBD2|TRBJ2-3|TRBV12-3/TRBV12-4|16
CASSSPSGGPVNTQYF
TGTGCCAGCAGTTCGCCTAGCGGGGGCCCCGTAAATACGCAGTATTTT
>.|.|TRBJ1-2|TRBV29-1|13
CSVGFGSWEGYTF
TGCAGCGTTGGATTTGGGAGTTGGGAAGGCTACACCTTC
>.|TRBD2|TRBJ2-3|TRBV27|16
CASSLYRLAGEDTQYF
TGTGCCAGCAGTTTATATAGACTAGCGGGAGAAGATACGCAGTATTTT
>.|TRBD1|TRBJ2-1|TRBV10-1|13
CASWTGASNEQFF
TGCGCCAGCTGGACAGGGGCTTCTAATGAGCAGTTCTTC
>.|.|TRBJ2-7|TRBV24-1|13
CATGGGSTYEQYF
TGTGCCACCGGTGGGGGCAGTACCTACGAGCAGTACTTC
>few|TRBD1|TRBJ1-5|TRBV6-6|13
CASSYPGGSYEHF
TGTGCCAGCAGTTACCCAGGGGGTAGCTACGAGCATTTT
>.|.|TRBJ2-5|TRBV5-6|14
CASSLGSGEETQYF
TGTGCCAGCAGCTTGGGGTCAGGGGAAGAGACCCAGTACTTC
>medium-sized|.|TRBJ2-1|TRBV7-6|13
CASSFGVNNEQFF
TGTGCCAGCAGCTTTGGGGTAAACAATGAGCAGTTCTTC
>many|.|TRBJ2-6|TRBV2|18
CASSEAGPGTSGANVLTF
TGTGCCAGCAGTGAAGCCGGCCCGGGGACCTCTGGGGCCAACGTCCTGACTTTC
>medium-sized|TRBD2|TRBJ2-5|TRBV20-1|15
CSAREIAGPSETQYF
TGCAGTGCTAGAGAAATAGCGGGGCCTTCGGAGACCCAGTACTTC
>many|.|TRBJ1-5|TRBV5-5|14
CASSGGFGHQPQHF
TGTGCCAGCAGCGGGGGATTTGGGCATCAGCCCCAGCATTTT
>many|.|TRBJ2-5|TRBV10-1|12
CASSDSQETQYF
TGCGCCAGCAGTGACAGCCAAGAGACCCAGTACTTC
>medium-sized|.|TRBJ1-4|TRBV7-9|15
CASSLDLGVNEKLFF
TGTGCCAGCAGCTTAGACCTGGGGGTTAATGAAAAACTGTTTTTT
>.|.|TRBJ1-1|TRBV19|13
CASSRGTNTEAFF
TGTGCCAGTAGCCGAGGGACAAACACTGAAGCTTTCTTT
>many|.|TRBJ1-3|TRBV4-2|16
CASSQEYSRSGNTIYF
TGTGCCAGCAGCCAAGAGTACTCCCGCTCTGGAAACACCATATATTTT
>many|.|TRBJ2-1|TRBV6-1|15
CASWNRSVSYNEQFF
TGTGCCAGCTGGAATCGTAGCGTCTCCTACAATGAGCAGTTCTTC
>.|.|TRBJ2-3|TRBV20-1|18
CSAQDRGRFLQGIDTQYF
TGCAGTGCCCAAGACCGTGGAAGGTTTCTACAGGGAATAGATACGCAGTATTTT
>.|.|TRBJ2-3|TRBV7-8|16
CASSFVGGRGYNEQYF
TGTGCCAGCAGCTTTGTAGGGGGGAGAGGATACAATGAGCAGTATTTT